This T cell receptor beta chain was identified during a study of OX40 agonist ivuxolimab in advanced cancers. About the study: Three patients had partial responses: one hepatocellular carcinoma, two cutaneous melanoma. Study results and caveats: Also showing low normalized T-cell clonal expansion were some of the nonresponders. No determination was made of the antigen specificity of the expanded peripheral T cells. At 0.1 to 3.0 mg/kg, clonal expansion of CD4+ and CD8+ blood T cells had occurred by week 6.

On this clone itself: What it recognizes is unknown.

Repertoires were generated with immunoSEQ multiplex PCR, while TCRdb's copy carries only in-frame clones and drops some. Here the sample spans around 150,000 clones, under 95% being singletons. Between the trimmed V and J ends, which lost 3 bases and 1 base, there was a span of 13 bases. Germline V gene sequence: CDR1 SGHRS, CDR2 YFSETQ. CDR3 length: 15 amino acids. V usage is TRBV5-1 and J usage is TRBJ1-2, with D possibly being TRBD1 (6 bases). Sample: CD4+ or CD8+ T cells sorted from blood, taken in a trial of the OX40 agonist ivuxolimab. This TCR derives from an adult with an advanced solid tumor such as melanoma, head and neck, liver or kidney cancer. CDR3 sequence (DNA): TGCGCCAGCAGCTACTGGACAGACGATAACTATGGCTACACCTTC. Translation gives CASSYWTDDNYGYTF.